These 8 T cell receptor beta chains originate from one sample sequenced in a study of T-cell memory formation after mild COVID-19. TCRdb re-called the 5' RACE reads with MiXCR, one entry per CDR3 protein. The table includes under 200,000 distinct CDR3 sequences, about 9.9% detected once. What was sequenced was PBMCs or a T cell subset sorted from them (not recorded which). The receptors were gathered from a man aged 18 to 29 who had mild COVID-19 (a few samples of this study predate the infection). Cell type and time point are not known.

This clonotype was seen only a few times. The chain is built from TRBV20-1 and TRBJ1-5; no reliable D call. Per the germline V gene, CDR1 is DFQATT and CDR2 is SNEGSKA (reference sequence). Between the trimmed V and J ends, which lost 6 bases and 0 bases, there was a span of 6 bases. The CDR3 runs 12 residues. The CDR3 loop is CSATYSNQPQHF. DNA of the CDR3: TGCAGTGCGACGTATAGCAATCAGCCCCAGCATTTT.

This clonotype was seen a handful of times. V gene TRBV2 combines with J gene TRBJ2-3; no clear D gene. V dropped 6 bases and J dropped 0 bases, with 16 bases sitting between them. The CDR3 extends over 16 amino acids. Germline CDR1 SNHLY, CDR2 FYNNEI. CDR3 DNA sequence: TGTGCCAGCAGGCCCGGAGAAGGTAAAAGCACAGATACGCAGTATTTT. It yields the protein CASRPGEGKSTDTQYF.

This clonotype was recorded a few times. This chain uses TRBV24-1 with TRBJ2-1; D remains ambiguous. The V end was cut by 2 bases, the J end by 5 bases, with 12 bases between. Germline CDR1 is KGHDR and CDR2 is SFDVKD. There are 15 residues in the CDR3. The CDR3 DNA follows: TGTGCCACCAGTGATTATGGCTCAGCTAACAATGAGCAGTTCTTC. Protein sequence: CATSDYGSANNEQFF.

This clonotype was found a few times. The V and J genes are TRBV4-1 and TRBJ1-1, with 9 bases that match TRBD1. The CDR3 is 16 residues long. V lost 4 bases to trimming and J lost 4 bases; unmatched junction nucleotides: 10. CDR1 and CDR2 from the germline V gene are MGHRA and YSYEKL. This CDR3 is CASSLGQGTLPTEAFF. CDR3 bases: TGCGCCAGCAGCCTAGGACAGGGGACATTGCCCACTGAAGCTTTCTTT.

The chain employs TRBV6-5 and TRBJ1-4; 10 bases align to TRBD1. CDR3 length: 14 amino acids. The trim removed 6 bases at V and 6 bases at J, leaving 4 bases unmatched. The germline V gene encodes CDR1 MNHEY and CDR2 SVGAGI. The CDR3 region is CASRTGGADEKLFF. The DNA for the CDR3 is TGTGCCAGCAGGACAGGGGGCGCGGATGAAAAACTGTTTTTT.

This clonotype showed up just a few times. The chain recombines TRBV5-1 with TRBJ1-1, with TRBD1 identical over 9 bases. Looked up from germline, CDR1 is SGHRS and CDR2 is YFSETQ. J lost 5 bases, V lost 3 bases, and 5 bases had no gene match. This CDR3 spans 14 amino acids. CDR3 protein: CASSYGQGRTEAFF. CDR3 coding DNA: TGCGCCAGCAGCTACGGACAGGGGAGAACTGAAGCTTTCTTT.

This clonotype occurred many times. The chain recombines TRBV12-3 or TRBV12-4 with TRBJ2-7; perhaps TRBD1 as D (6 bases). This CDR3 has 15 residues. Trimming took off 6 bases at V and 0 bases at J, with 15 bases between the two ends. The CDR3 DNA follows: TGTGCCAGCAGCATCAGGGGCGCCCCCTCCTACGAGCAGTACTTC. It yields the protein CASSIRGAPSYEQYF.

In regard to this clonotype: A read error may be the cause here, since a much bigger clone is one base away. This chain joins TRBV12-3 or TRBV12-4 and TRBJ1-1; no reliable D call. V lost 7 bases and J 4 bases, leaving 16 bases between the germline ends. The CDR3 sequence is 14 residues long. DNA of the CDR3: TGTGCCAGCAAACTAGGCCCCCGGAGCACTGAAGCTTTCTTT. Translated: CASKLGPRSTEAFF.